A single sample gave rise to the 21 T cell receptor beta chains below, sequenced in a study. Cells sorted as Tregs were CD4+, CD25+ and CD127-/low. TCRdb independently ran MiXCR on the 5' RACE reads; one entry per CDR3 protein. Found here are 7,800 or so distinct CDR3 sequences, roughly 73% of them singletons; the top ten hold around 4.3%. Sequencing used tumor-infiltrating Tregs sorted from the breast tumor. These receptors came from a female donor with breast cancer.

This clonotype has just one count. The CDR3 nucleotides are TGTGCCAGCAGCCTTAACTATGGCTACACCTTC. It translates to CASSLNYGYTF. This rearrangement joins TRBV7-9 to TRBJ1-2; D is uncertain. Deletions cut 5 bases from V and 1 base from J, with 2 bases between. The CDR3 runs 11 residues. Per the germline V gene, CDR1 is SEHNR and CDR2 is FQNEAQ (reference sequence).

The chain joins TRBV18 to TRBJ2-7; 7 nucleotides agree with TRBD1. Trimming at V came to 6 bases and at J to 0 bases, leaving 8 bases not matched to a gene. There are 15 residues in the CDR3. Looked up from germline, CDR1 is KGHSH and CDR2 is LQKENI. CDR3: CASSIDRAFSYEQYF. CDR3 bases: TGTGCCAGCTCCATAGACAGGGCCTTCTCCTACGAGCAGTACTTC.

The chain uses TRBV12-3 or TRBV12-4 and TRBJ1-6, with D maybe TRBD1 (6 bases). The ends were cut back, 6 bases at V and 9 bases at J, with 15 bases in the middle. The CDR3 is made up of 14 amino acids. The CDR3 loop is CASSRTAKGSPLHF. The CDR3, as DNA: TGTGCCAGCAGCCGGACAGCCAAGGGTTCACCCCTCCACTTT.

By its share, this clonotype is medium-sized. J is TRBJ2-5 and V is TRBV20-1; 12 bases align to TRBD2. The germline CDR1 and CDR2 sequences are DFQATT and SNEGSKA (reference sequence). CDR3 length: 16 amino acids. The V gene end was trimmed by 6 bases and the J gene end by 3 bases; junction bases not matched to a gene: 11. CDR3 amino acids: CSATPTTSGGEETQYF. The CDR3 bases are TGCAGTGCAACGCCCACGACTAGCGGGGGTGAAGAGACCCAGTACTTC.

This clonotype was found a few times. The rearrangement uses TRBV20-1 and TRBJ1-5; no clear D gene. The CDR3 extends over 15 amino acids. V shed 0 bases and J shed 2 bases, with 11 bases lying between them. From germline, CDR1 is DFQATT and CDR2 SNEGSKA (reference sequence). The CDR3 bases are TGCAGTGCTAGAGATCAGCGGAGTGGCAATCAGCCCCAGCATTTT. Translation: CSARDQRSGNQPQHF.

This chain uses TRBV5-1 with TRBJ1-2; TRBD1 is a possible D gene (5 bases). V was clipped by 4 bases and J by 5 bases, with 15 bases between them. The CDR3 totals 14 residues. CDR1 and CDR2 from the germline V gene are SGHRS and YFSETQ. CDR3 sequence reads: CASSHNWDGYGYTF. The CDR3 region has the DNA TGCGCCAGCAGCCATAACTGGGACGGATATGGCTACACCTTC.

The table lists this clonotype with a count of one. J is TRBJ2-3 and V is TRBV30; D may be TRBD2 (5 bases). CDR1 is GTSNPN, CDR2 SVGIG, per germline (reference sequence). The CDR3 length is 13 residues. V was clipped by 2 bases and J by 2 bases, with 8 bases between them. CDR3 DNA: TGTGCCTGGAGTCGGGGAGCCACAGATACGCAGTATTTT. Translation gives CAWSRGATDTQYF.

The chain uses TRBV5-1 and TRBJ2-7; no reliable D call. This CDR3 is built from 12 residues. Trimming pared 0 bases from V and 6 bases from J, leaving 7 bases between. CDR1 is SGHRS, CDR2 YFSETQ, per germline. As DNA, the CDR3 is TGCGCCAGCAGCTTGGCCAACGGCGAGCAGTACTTC. Translated: CASSLANGEQYF.

The CDR3 DNA reads as TGCAGTGCTAGGAAAGAGCCAAACACAGATACGCAGTATTTT. It translates to CSARKEPNTDTQYF. This rearrangement joins TRBV20-1 to TRBJ2-3; D is uncertain. CDR3 size: 14 residues. The V end was cut by 3 bases, the J end by 2 bases, with 12 bases between. Germline CDR1 DFQATT, CDR2 SNEGSKA (reference sequence).

CDR3 sequence reads: CASNQGDSTDTQYF. CDR3 sequence (DNA): TGCGCCAGCAATCAGGGGGATTCCACAGATACGCAGTATTTT. The V gene is TRBV5-1, the J gene TRBJ2-3; 7 bases are a match to TRBD1. The J segment lost 2 bases and the V segment lost 6 bases, leaving 6 bases of the junction unmatched. Germline lookup yields CDR1 SGHRS and CDR2 YFSETQ. The CDR3 runs 14 residues. Looking up the rest from reference TRBV5-1 and TRBJ2-3 gives the full variable domain: KAGVTQTPRYLIKTRGQQVTLSCSPISGHRSVSWYQQTPGQGLQFLFEYFSETQRNKGNFPGRFSGRQFSNSRSEMNVSTLELGDSALYLCASNQGDSTDTQYFGPGTRLTVL.

This CDR3 is CSARPASGGSGQFF. CDR3 DNA sequence: TGCAGTGCTAGGCCGGCTAGCGGGGGGTCAGGGCAGTTCTTC. V is TRBV20-1 and J is TRBJ2-1, with 11 bases matching TRBD2. The CDR3 has 14 amino acids. Germline CDR1 is DFQATT and CDR2 is SNEGSKA (reference sequence). V gave up 3 bases and J gave up 12 bases; unmatched junction bases: 10.

The chain is built from TRBV20-1 and TRBJ2-5, with a possible D match to TRBD1 (6 bases). The CDR3 sequence is 14 residues long. Per germline, CDR1 DFQATT and CDR2 SNEGSKA (reference sequence). V lost 6 bases, J lost 4 bases, and 18 bases lay in between. The CDR3 is CSAERGSGGETQYF. The CDR3 DNA is TGCAGTGCGGAGAGGGGGAGCGGAGGAGAGACCCAGTACTTC.

In nucleotides, the CDR3 is TGCAGTGCTAGAAATCCCCGGGGGGAGAACACTGAAGCTTTCTTT. It encodes CSARNPRGENTEAFF. The V and J genes are TRBV20-1 and TRBJ1-1, with D perhaps matching TRBD1 (5 bases). Per the germline V gene, CDR1 is DFQATT and CDR2 is SNEGSKA (reference sequence). CDR3 length: 15 amino acids. V was clipped by 2 bases and J by 1 base, with 14 bases between them.

The CDR3 region is CASRADRVNNSPLHF. CDR3 bases: TGTGCCAGCAGGGCAGACAGGGTCAATAATTCACCCCTCCACTTT. V is TRBV6-1 and J is TRBJ1-6, with 7 bases fitting TRBD1. Germline V gene lookup returns CDR1 MNHNS and CDR2 SASEGT. The CDR3 length is 15 residues. V was pared by 6 bases and J by 5 bases, with 7 bases of the junction left unmatched.

In nucleotides, the CDR3 is TGTGCCAGCAGCTGGGGGTACGGAGAGACCCAGTACTTC. Its protein product is CASSWGYGETQYF. This sequence joins TRBV7-2 and TRBJ2-5; possibly TRBD1 or TRBD2 for D (5 bases each). Trimming cost V 4 bases and J 4 bases, with 10 bases left between them. CDR3 length equals 13 residues. Germline lookup yields CDR1 SGHTA and CDR2 FQGNSA. The entire variable domain, with the rest obtained from reference TRBV7-2 and TRBJ2-5, is as follows: GAGVSQSPSNKVTEKGKDVELRCDPISGHTALYWYRQSLGQGLEFLIYFQGNSAPDKSGLPSDRFSAERTGGSVSTLTIQRTQQEDSAVYLCASSWGYGETQYFGPGTRLLVL.

This clonotype is deemed medium-sized (0.01 to 0.1%). V and J are TRBV20-1 and TRBJ2-7; D is possibly TRBD1 or TRBD2 (5 bases each). Trimming took 0 bases from V and 3 from J, leaving 15 bases between them. This CDR3 has 15 residues. Germline CDR1 and CDR2: DFQATT and SNEGSKA (reference sequence). The CDR3 coding sequence is TGCAGTGCTAGAGATTCCCCGGGACGGATCTACGAGCAGTACTTC. Translating gives CSARDSPGRIYEQYF.

This clonotype was recorded a few times. The chain carries TRBV10-3 and TRBJ2-7; 10 bases match TRBD1. CDR3 length equals 16 residues. Germline V gives CDR1 ENHRY, CDR2 SYGVKD. Germline trimming cut 6 bases from V and 5 bases from J; bases unmatched to any gene: 13. Here the CDR3 reads CAISHPTRTGGDEQYF. The CDR3 coding sequence is TGTGCCATCAGCCACCCAACCAGGACAGGGGGTGACGAGCAGTACTTC.

The chain carries TRBV4-1 and TRBJ2-7; unclear D gene. CDR3 length equals 15 residues. Trimming removed 0 bases at V and 6 bases at J, with 15 bases between. The germline CDR1 and CDR2 sequences are MGHRA and YSYEKL. In nucleotides, the CDR3 is TGCGCCAGCAGCCAAGATGGGATAAAAAGAGGCGAGCAGTACTTC. Amino acids: CASSQDGIKRGEQYF.

The chain couples TRBV6-5 to TRBJ1-2; D ambiguous. Germline CDR1 reads MNHEY; CDR2 reads SVGAGI. V lost 5 bases and J lost 4, with 8 bases in between. The CDR3 runs 12 residues. The CDR3 DNA reads as TGTGCCAGCAGTGAGAGCACCTATGGCTACACCTTC. Translation gives CASSESTYGYTF.

Written as DNA, the CDR3 is TGTGCCAGCAGTATAGGGCAGACGGACACCATATATTTT. It is translated as CASSIGQTDTIYF. V usage is TRBV6-1 and J usage is TRBJ1-3; D unresolved. Per the germline V gene, CDR1 is MNHNS and CDR2 is SASEGT. This CDR3 is 13 amino acids long. The V end was cut by 5 bases, the J end by 8 bases, with 13 bases between.

This clonotype turned up a few times. The chain joins TRBV27 to TRBJ2-6; the match to TRBD1 covers 8 bases. The CDR3 sequence is 17 residues long. Trimming removed 5 bases from V and 1 base from J; junction bases left unmatched: 7. Germline V gene lookup returns CDR1 MNHEY and CDR2 SMNVEV (reference sequence). CDR3: CASSPKGTGSGANVLTF. The CDR3 DNA sequence: TGTGCCAGCAGTCCTAAAGGGACAGGATCTGGGGCCAACGTCCTGACTTTC.